What follows is one T cell receptor beta chain and its context. Antigen specificity is unknown. These data are taken from a study of CD8 T cells in ankylosing spondylitis. Germline CDR1 and CDR2: ENHRY and SYGVKD. This CDR3 region has 16 residues. The germline V and J ends were trimmed by 5 bases and 3 bases, with 17 bases remaining between them. TCRdb re-called the 5' RACE reads with MiXCR, one entry per CDR3 protein. The sample consists of some 400,000 distinct CDR3 sequences, around 24% of them appearing once. Study-level points and caveats: The study identified a TCR beta motif of several highly homologous variants that appeared characteristic of ankylosing spondylitis blood.

This chain joins TRBV10-3 and TRBJ2-1, with D possibly matching TRBD2 (5 bases). Sequenced input: blood, either unsorted or a sorted T cell fraction (not recorded which). The receptor was isolated from a male donor with ankylosing spondylitis. The CDR3 DNA sequence: TGTGCCATCAGTAATCCAAGTGCTAGCCGCTACAATGAGCAGTTCTTC. It yields the protein CAISNPSASRYNEQFF.